This TCR beta chain emerged from a study of HIV-infected patients and healthy controls. Across the study: About two thirds of the sixteen became undetectable by the second bleed, and all after another year of therapy. Points from the study as a whole: Compared with controls, mean Gini indices were significantly raised in HIV-infected repertoires, possibly indicating oligoclonality.

Reverse transcription used 500 to 550 ng RNA and constant-region primers for alpha and beta. Separate chain-specific third strand synthesis with multiplexing indices produced the alpha and beta libraries. Each cDNA molecule was barcoded, and a single primer pair amplified each chain. Second strand DNA was synthesized using a primer at the SP2 site. TCRdb re-called the 5' RACE reads through MiXCR, storing one row per CDR3 protein. The table shows around 8,600 distinct CDR3 sequences, with about 8.8% occurring only once. Whole blood was used without fractionation, so all unsorted peripheral T cells were included. This clonotype was observed many times. Its target is not known. The sample in question was blood, obtained before antiretroviral therapy. This receptor was obtained from an adult with HIV infection. The donor label of this sample is uncertain.

CDR3 bases: TGTGCCTCACTAGCGGGAACTAGCGAGCAGTACTTC. This encodes CASLAGTSEQYF. This chain connects TRBV7-9 to TRBJ2-7, with TRBD2 matching 10 bases. Germline loops: CDR1 SEHNR, CDR2 FQNEAQ (reference sequence). V trimming: 11 bases; J trimming: 6 bases; junction bases outside the gene matches: 7. The CDR3 is 12 amino acids.